The present entry profiles one T cell receptor (beta chain) with its context. What it binds is not known. The CDR3 loop spans 13 amino acids. CDR1 is LGHNA and CDR2 is YNFKEQ in the germline V gene. V was trimmed by 3 bases and J by 6 bases, leaving 9 bases between them. The source of the sample is a study of shared clonotypes between healthy human individuals. At the level of the study: Plates per donor: three CD4 naive, three CD4 memory, two CD8 naive, one CD8 memory.

The data were produced by immunoSEQ multiplex PCR, yet TCRdb's version contains in-frame clones alone and is incomplete. The data show hundreds of thousands of clones, 97% seen once. Donors were healthy HIV-negative adults without recent acute infections or vaccinations. Study results and limitations: Sharing across four donors was highest in naive CD4 (approximately 5%) and lowest in memory CD8 (around 0.4%).

The TCR originated in a woman in her thirties in good health. The sample taken for sequencing was naive CD4+ T cells sorted from blood. The subset is: CD45RA+ positively selected. This chain links TRBV4-2 with TRBJ2-1; D unclear. The CDR3 sequence is CASSQGLINEQFF. For the CDR3, the DNA is TGTGCCAGCAGCCAGGGTCTGATCAATGAGCAGTTCTTC.